The sequence of this TCR beta chain was determined in a study of cytomegalovirus exposure and HLA in healthy donors. The CDR3 totals 14 residues. Per germline, CDR1 GTSNPN and CDR2 SVGIG (reference sequence). The junction had 3 bases not matched to a gene; V was cut back by 3 bases and J by 0 bases. In the PCR, 60 Vbeta and 13 Jbeta primers were used. Some clones are missing from TCRdb's copy, which holds only in-frame ones; the method was immunoSEQ multiplex PCR. This sample has about 190,000 clones, with roughly 75% found just once. The chain uses TRBV30 and TRBJ1-2; 8 positions agree with TRBD1. What was sequenced was PBMCs. The clonotype comes from a man aged 25-40 years in good health and CMV-seropositive. For the CDR3, the DNA is TGTGCCTGGAGGGCACAGGGGGCTAACTATGGCTACACCTTC. It yields the protein CAWRAQGANYGYTF.